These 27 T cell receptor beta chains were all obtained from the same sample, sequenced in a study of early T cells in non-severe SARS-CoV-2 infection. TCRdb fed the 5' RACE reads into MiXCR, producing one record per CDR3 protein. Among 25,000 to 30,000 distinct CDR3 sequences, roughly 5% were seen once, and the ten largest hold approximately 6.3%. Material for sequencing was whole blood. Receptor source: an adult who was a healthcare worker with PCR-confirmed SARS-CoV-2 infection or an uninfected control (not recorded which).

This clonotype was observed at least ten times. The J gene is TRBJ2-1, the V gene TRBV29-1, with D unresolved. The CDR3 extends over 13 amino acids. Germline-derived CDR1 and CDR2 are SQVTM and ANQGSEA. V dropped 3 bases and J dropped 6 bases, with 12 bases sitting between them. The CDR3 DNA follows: TGCAGCGTTGAGGAGTGGCCTCCCAATGAGCAGTTCTTC. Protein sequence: CSVEEWPPNEQFF.

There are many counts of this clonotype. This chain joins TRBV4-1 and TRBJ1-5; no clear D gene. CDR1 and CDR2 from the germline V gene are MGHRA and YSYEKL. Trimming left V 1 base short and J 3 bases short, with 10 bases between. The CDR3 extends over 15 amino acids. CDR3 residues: CASSQVSRSNQPQHF. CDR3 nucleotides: TGCGCCAGCAGCCAAGTGTCTAGGTCCAATCAGCCCCAGCATTTT.

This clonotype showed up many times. In DNA, the CDR3 is TGTGCCAGCGCAGAAACAGGGATGGGCACCGGGGAGCTGTTTTTT. It translates to CASAETGMGTGELFF. V usage is TRBV9 and J usage is TRBJ2-2, with D possibly being TRBD1 (6 bases). V shed 7 bases and J shed 4 bases, with 17 bases lying between them. This CDR3 is built from 15 residues. Looked up from germline, CDR1 is SGDLS and CDR2 is YYNGEE.

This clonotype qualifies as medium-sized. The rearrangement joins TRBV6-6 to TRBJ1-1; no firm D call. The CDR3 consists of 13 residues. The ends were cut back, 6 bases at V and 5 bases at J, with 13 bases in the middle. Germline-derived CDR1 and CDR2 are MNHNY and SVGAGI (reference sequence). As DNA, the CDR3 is TGTGCCAGCAGCCCCTGGTTGGGAACTGAAGCTTTCTTT. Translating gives CASSPWLGTEAFF.

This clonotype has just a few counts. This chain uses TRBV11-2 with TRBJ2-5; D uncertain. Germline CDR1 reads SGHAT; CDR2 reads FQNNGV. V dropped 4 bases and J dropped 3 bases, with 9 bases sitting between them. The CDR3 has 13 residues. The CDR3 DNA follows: TGTGCCAGCAGCTCGACATTGAAAGAGACCCAGTACTTC. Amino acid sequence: CASSSTLKETQYF.

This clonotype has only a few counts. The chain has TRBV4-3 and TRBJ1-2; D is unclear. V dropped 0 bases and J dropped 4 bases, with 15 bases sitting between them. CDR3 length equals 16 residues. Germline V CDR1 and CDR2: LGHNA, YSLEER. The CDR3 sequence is CASSQDLRTSTYGYTF. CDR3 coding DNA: TGCGCCAGCAGCCAAGATCTTAGGACGTCGACCTATGGCTACACCTTC.

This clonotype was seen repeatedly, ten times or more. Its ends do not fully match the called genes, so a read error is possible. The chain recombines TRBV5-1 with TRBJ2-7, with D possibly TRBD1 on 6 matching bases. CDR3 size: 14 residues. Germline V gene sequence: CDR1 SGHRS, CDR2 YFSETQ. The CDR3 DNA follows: TGCGTCAGCAGCGCCGGGACAAAGACCTACGAGCAGTACTTC. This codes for CVSSAGTKTYEQYF. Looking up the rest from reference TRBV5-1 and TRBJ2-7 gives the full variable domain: KAGVTQTPRYLIKTRGQQVTLSCSPISGHRSVSWYQQTPGQGLQFLFEYFSETQRNKGNFPGRFSGRQFSNSRSEMNVSTLELGDSALYLCVSSAGTKTYEQYFGPGTRLTVT.

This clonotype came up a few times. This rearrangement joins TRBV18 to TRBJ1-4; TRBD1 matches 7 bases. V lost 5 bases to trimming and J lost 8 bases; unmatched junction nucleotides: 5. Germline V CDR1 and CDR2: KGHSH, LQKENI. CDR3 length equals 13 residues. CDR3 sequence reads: CASSSGQREKLFF. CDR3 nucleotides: TGTGCCAGCTCATCGGGACAGCGGGAAAAACTGTTTTTT. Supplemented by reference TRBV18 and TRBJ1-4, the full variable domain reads NAGVMQNPRHLVRRRGQEARLRCSPMKGHSHVYWYRQLPEEGLKFMVYLQKENIIDESGMPKERFSAEFPKEGPSILRIQQVVRGDSAAYFCASSSGQREKLFFGSGTQLSVL.

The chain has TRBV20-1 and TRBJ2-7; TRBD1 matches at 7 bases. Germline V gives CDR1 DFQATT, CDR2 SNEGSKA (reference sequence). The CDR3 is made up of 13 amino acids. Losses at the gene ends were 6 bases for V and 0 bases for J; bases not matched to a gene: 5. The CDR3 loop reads CSASGQRSYEQYF. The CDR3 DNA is TGCAGTGCATCGGGACAGCGCTCCTACGAGCAGTACTTC.

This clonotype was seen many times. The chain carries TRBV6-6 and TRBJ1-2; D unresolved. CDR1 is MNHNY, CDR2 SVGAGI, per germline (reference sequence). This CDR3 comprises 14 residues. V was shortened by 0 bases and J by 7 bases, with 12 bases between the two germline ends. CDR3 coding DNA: TGTGCCAGCAGTTACTCGATGTCGCGCAGTGGCTACACCTTC. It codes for CASSYSMSRSGYTF.

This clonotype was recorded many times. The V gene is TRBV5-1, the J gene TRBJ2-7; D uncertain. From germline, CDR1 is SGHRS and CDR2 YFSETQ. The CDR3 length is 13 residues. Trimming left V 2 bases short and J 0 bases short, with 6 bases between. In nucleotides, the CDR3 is TGCGCCAGCAGCTTAAAGCTCTCCTACGAGCAGTACTTC. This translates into CASSLKLSYEQYF.

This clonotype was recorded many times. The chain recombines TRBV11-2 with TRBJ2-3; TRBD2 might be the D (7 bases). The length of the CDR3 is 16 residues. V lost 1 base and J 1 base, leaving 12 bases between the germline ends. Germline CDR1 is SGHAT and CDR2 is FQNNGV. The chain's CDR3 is CASSLGAGAGTDTQYF. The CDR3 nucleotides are TGTGCCAGCAGCTTAGGTGCGGGGGCCGGCACAGATACGCAGTATTTT.

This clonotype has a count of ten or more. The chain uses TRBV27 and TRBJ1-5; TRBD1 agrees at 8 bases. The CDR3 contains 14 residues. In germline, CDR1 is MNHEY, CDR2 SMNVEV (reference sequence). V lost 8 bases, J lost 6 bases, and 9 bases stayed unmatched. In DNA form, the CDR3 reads TGTGCCAGCGGACGAGACAGGGGTAGTCAGCCCCAGCATTTT. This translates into CASGRDRGSQPQHF.

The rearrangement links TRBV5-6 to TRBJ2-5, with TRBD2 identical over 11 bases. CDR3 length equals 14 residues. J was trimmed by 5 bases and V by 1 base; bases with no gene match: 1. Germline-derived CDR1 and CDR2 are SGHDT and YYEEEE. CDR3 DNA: TGTGCCAGCAGCTTGACTAGCGGGGGTGAGACCCAGTACTTC. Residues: CASSLTSGGETQYF.

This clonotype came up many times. As DNA, the CDR3 is TGTGCCAGCAGTTTCTATGGGGAGACCCAGTACTTC. Amino acids: CASSFYGETQYF. This chain connects TRBV12-3 or TRBV12-4 to TRBJ2-5, with D unclear. The CDR3 contains 12 residues. Trimming took off 3 bases at V and 5 bases at J, with 7 bases between the two ends.

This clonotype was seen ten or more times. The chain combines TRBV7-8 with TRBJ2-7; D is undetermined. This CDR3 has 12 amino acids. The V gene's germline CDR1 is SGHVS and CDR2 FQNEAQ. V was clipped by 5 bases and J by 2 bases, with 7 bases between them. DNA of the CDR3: TGTGCCAGCAGCCAAAACGCCTACGAGCAGTACTTC. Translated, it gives CASSQNAYEQYF.

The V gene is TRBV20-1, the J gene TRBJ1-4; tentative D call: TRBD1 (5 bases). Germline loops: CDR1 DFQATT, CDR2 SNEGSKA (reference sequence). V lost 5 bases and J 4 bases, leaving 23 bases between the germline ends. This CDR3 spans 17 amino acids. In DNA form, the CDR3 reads TGCAGTGCTTCCCCGACAGCCATCCTTTTGGGTAATGAAAAACTGTTTTTT. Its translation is CSASPTAILLGNEKLFF.

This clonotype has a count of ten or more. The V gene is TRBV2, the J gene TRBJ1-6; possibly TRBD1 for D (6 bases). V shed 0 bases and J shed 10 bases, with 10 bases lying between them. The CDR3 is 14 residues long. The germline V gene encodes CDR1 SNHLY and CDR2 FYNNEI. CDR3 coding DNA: TGTGCCAGCAGTGAAGCCGCGGGGGCCTCACCCCTCCACTTT. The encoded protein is CASSEAAGASPLHF.

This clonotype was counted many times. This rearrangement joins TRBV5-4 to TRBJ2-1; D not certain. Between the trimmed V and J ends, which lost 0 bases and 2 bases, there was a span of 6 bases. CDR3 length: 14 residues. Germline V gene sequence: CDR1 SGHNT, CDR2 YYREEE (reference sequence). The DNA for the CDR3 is TGTGCCAGCAGCTTGGCCGGGCCCTACAATGAGCAGTTCTTC. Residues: CASSLAGPYNEQFF. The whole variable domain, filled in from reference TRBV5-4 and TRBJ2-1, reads ETGVTQSPTHLIKTRGQQVTLRCSSQSGHNTVSWYQQALGQGPQFIFQYYREEENGRGNFPPRFSGLQFPNYSSELNVNALELDDSALYLCASSLAGPYNEQFFGPGTRLTVL.

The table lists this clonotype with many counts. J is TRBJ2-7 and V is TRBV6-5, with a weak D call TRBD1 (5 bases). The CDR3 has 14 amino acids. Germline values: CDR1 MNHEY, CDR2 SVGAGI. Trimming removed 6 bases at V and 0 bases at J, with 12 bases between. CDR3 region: CASRPRTRSYEQYF. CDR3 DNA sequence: TGTGCCAGCAGACCGAGGACACGCTCCTACGAGCAGTACTTC.

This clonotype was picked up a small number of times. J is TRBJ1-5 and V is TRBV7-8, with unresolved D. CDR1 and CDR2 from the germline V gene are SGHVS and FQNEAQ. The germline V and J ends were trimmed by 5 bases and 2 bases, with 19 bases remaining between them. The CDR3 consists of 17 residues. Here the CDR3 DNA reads TGTGCCAGCAGCCCCCTCGTGGACCGGAGAGGCAATCAGCCCCAGCATTTT. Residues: CASSPLVDRRGNQPQHF. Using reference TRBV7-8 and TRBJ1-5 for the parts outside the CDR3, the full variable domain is GAGVSQSPRYKVAKRGQDVALRCDPISGHVSLFWYQQALGQGPEFLTYFQNEAQLDKSGLPSDRFFAERPEGSVSTLKIQRTQQEDSAVYLCASSPLVDRRGNQPQHFGDGTRLSIL.

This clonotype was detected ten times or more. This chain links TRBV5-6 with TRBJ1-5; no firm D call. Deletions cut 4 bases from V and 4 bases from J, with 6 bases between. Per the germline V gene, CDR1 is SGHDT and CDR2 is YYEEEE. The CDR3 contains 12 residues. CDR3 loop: CASSAINQPQHF. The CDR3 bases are TGTGCCAGCAGCGCGATAAATCAGCCCCAGCATTTT.

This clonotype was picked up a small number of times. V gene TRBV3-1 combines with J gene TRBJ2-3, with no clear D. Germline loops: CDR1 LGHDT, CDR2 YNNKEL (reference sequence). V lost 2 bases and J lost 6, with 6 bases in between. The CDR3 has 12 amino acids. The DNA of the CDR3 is TGTGCCAGCAGCCAATTGGAGGATACGCAGTATTTT. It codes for CASSQLEDTQYF.

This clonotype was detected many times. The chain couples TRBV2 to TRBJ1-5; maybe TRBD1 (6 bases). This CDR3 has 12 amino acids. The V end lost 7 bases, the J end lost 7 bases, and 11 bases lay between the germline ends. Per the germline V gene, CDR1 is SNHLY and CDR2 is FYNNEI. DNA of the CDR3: TGTGCCAGCACATCAGGGGACCAGCCCCAGCATTTT. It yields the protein CASTSGDQPQHF.

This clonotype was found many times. In nucleotides, the CDR3 is TGTGCCAGCTCACCACGCACTGAAGCTTTCTTT. This sequence encodes CASSPRTEAFF. The chain combines TRBV18 with TRBJ1-1, with D unclear. CDR3 length: 11 amino acids. V was pared by 1 base and J by 4 bases, with 1 base between. Germline lookup yields CDR1 KGHSH and CDR2 LQKENI.

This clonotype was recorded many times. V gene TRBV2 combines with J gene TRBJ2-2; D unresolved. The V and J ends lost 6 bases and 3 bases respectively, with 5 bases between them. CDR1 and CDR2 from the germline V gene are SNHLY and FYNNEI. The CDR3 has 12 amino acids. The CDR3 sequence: CASRGDTGELFF. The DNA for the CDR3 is TGTGCCAGCAGGGGCGACACCGGGGAGCTGTTTTTT.

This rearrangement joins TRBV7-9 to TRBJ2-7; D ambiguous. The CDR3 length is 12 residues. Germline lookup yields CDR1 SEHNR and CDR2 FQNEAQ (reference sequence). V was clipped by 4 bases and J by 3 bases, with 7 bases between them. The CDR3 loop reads CASSSPDYEQYF. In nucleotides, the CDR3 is TGTGCCAGCAGCTCGCCCGACTACGAGCAGTACTTC.